What follows are 15 T cell receptor beta chains derived from one specimen sequenced in a study of blood T cell repertoires in COVID-19. The repertoire was sequenced with immunoSEQ multiplex PCR; TCRdb's copy has only in-frame clones and lacks some. The data contain 40,000 to 50,000 clones, 70% to 80% of them singletons. Sequenced: peripheral blood. These receptors were taken from a woman in her 70s with acute or convalescent COVID-19.

The chain has TRBV18 and TRBJ1-5; D perhaps matches TRBD1 (6 bases). CDR3 size: 14 residues. Germline V CDR1 and CDR2: KGHSH, LQKENI. Between the trimmed V and J ends, which lost 6 bases and 4 bases, there was a span of 13 bases. The DNA of the CDR3 is TGTGCCAGCTCGCGGACAGAAGGGAATCAGCCCCAGCATTTT. This sequence encodes CASSRTEGNQPQHF.

V usage is TRBV28 and J usage is TRBJ2-7, with 7 bases fitting TRBD2. J lost 0 bases, V lost 1 base, and 9 bases had no gene match. Per the germline V gene, CDR1 is MDHEN and CDR2 is SYDVKM. This CDR3 region has 17 residues. The chain's CDR3 is CASSLLSSGTSSYEQYF. The DNA of the CDR3 is TGTGCCAGCAGTTTATTGTCTAGCGGCACGAGCTCCTACGAGCAGTACTTC. Looking up the rest from reference TRBV28 and TRBJ2-7 gives the full variable domain: DVKVTQSSRYLVKRTGEKVFLECVQDMDHENMFWYRQDPGLGLRLIYFSYDVKMKEKGDIPEGYSVSREKKERFSLILESASTNQTSMYLCASSLLSSGTSSYEQYFGPGTRLTVT.

Only a few counts were recorded for this clone. The V call is TRBV5-5, the J call TRBJ1-4; D may be TRBD1 (6 bases). Germline loops: CDR1 SGHKS, CDR2 YYEKEE (reference sequence). V was pared by 7 bases and J by 2 bases, with 15 bases between. CDR3 length: 15 residues. The CDR3 is CASRGGPVTNEKLFF. Written as DNA, the CDR3 is TGTGCCAGCCGCGGGGGGCCCGTGACTAATGAAAAACTGTTTTTT.

The gene calls are TRBV19 and TRBJ2-5; D uncertain. Germline CDR1 reads LNHDA; CDR2 reads SQIVND (reference sequence). V was shortened by 5 bases and J by 4 bases, with 5 bases between the two germline ends. The CDR3 runs to 11 residues. The CDR3 region is CASSLGETQYF. The CDR3 DNA sequence: TGTGCCAGTAGTCTCGGAGAGACCCAGTACTTC. The complete variable domain, with remaining parts taken from reference TRBV19 and TRBJ2-5, reads DGGITQSPKYLFRKEGQNVTLSCEQNLNHDAMYWYRQDPGQGLRLIYYSQIVNDFQKGDIAEGYSVSREKKESFPLTVTSAQKNPTAFYLCASSLGETQYFGPGTRLLVL.

The V and J genes are TRBV19 and TRBJ1-5; 7 bases are shared with TRBD1. This CDR3 region has 14 residues. The V segment lost 3 bases and the J segment 3 bases; nucleotides outside the gene matches: 2. Germline assignment: CDR1 LNHDA and CDR2 SQIVND (reference sequence). CDR3 nucleotides: TGTGCCAGTAGTATGGGACAGCTCAATCAGCCCCAGCATTTT. Its protein product is CASSMGQLNQPQHF.

Concerning this clone itself: Compared with germline, one end of the junction differs, possibly owing to a read error. The chain carries TRBV6-1 and TRBJ1-2; 9 bases fit TRBD1. Germline CDR1 reads MNHNS; CDR2 reads SASEGT. The CDR3 is 15 residues long. The CDR3 coding sequence is TGTGCCAGCAGAGAAGGACAGGGGTTTAACTATGGCTACACCTTC. Its translation: CASREGQGFNYGYTF.

This clone was observed a few times. This chain uses TRBV18 with TRBJ1-1; 12 positions match TRBD1. J was trimmed by 5 bases and V by 6 bases; bases with no gene match: 10. The CDR3 has 16 residues. Per germline, CDR1 KGHSH and CDR2 LQKENI. The CDR3 DNA reads as TGTGCCAGCTCTACCGGGACAGGGGGCTTTCCTACTGAAGCTTTCTTT. This encodes CASSTGTGGFPTEAFF. The full variable domain, with the rest looked up from reference TRBV18 and TRBJ1-1, is NAGVMQNPRHLVRRRGQEARLRCSPMKGHSHVYWYRQLPEEGLKFMVYLQKENIIDESGMPKERFSAEFPKEGPSILRIQQVVRGDSAAYFCASSTGTGGFPTEAFFGQGTRLTVV.

J is TRBJ1-1 and V is TRBV10-3, with D perhaps matching TRBD1 (6 bases). Germline assignment: CDR1 ENHRY and CDR2 SYGVKD. V lost 6 bases and J lost 3, with 17 bases in between. CDR3 length: 15 residues. The CDR3 is CAIRPRDTLDTEAFF. The CDR3 nucleotides read TGTGCCATCAGACCCCGGGACACTTTAGACACTGAAGCTTTCTTT.

The genes are TRBV4-1 and TRBJ2-7; 12 bases line up with TRBD2. This CDR3 contains 18 residues. V lost 4 bases, J lost 7 bases, and 17 bases stayed unmatched. CDR1 is MGHRA and CDR2 is YSYEKL in the germline V gene. The CDR3 DNA follows: TGCGCCAGCAGCCCGATTACACCTAGCGGGAGGGCCTTTGGAGAGCAGTACTTC. This gives the protein CASSPITPSGRAFGEQYF.

This chain uses TRBV18 with TRBJ2-7; 9 nucleotides match TRBD2. The CDR3 totals 15 residues. With V trimmed by 3 bases and J by 1 base, 4 bases remained unmatched. From germline, CDR1 is KGHSH and CDR2 LQKENI. The CDR3 region has the DNA TGTGCCAGCTCACCTAGCGGGGGACTTTCCTACGAGCAGTACTTC. Encoded protein: CASSPSGGLSYEQYF.

The V and J genes are TRBV28 and TRBJ2-1; D might be TRBD1 or TRBD2, each matching 12 bases. The CDR3 runs 17 residues. Germline V gene lookup returns CDR1 MDHEN and CDR2 SYDVKM. V dropped 8 bases and J dropped 5 bases, with 25 bases sitting between them. In nucleotides, the CDR3 is TGTGCCAGCGGGGACAGGGGGCTAGCGGGAGGGCACAATGAGCAGTTCTTC. Translated: CASGDRGLAGGHNEQFF.

The chain couples TRBV6-5 to TRBJ2-1, with a weak D call TRBD1 (6 bases). This CDR3 region has 15 residues. Germline loops: CDR1 MNHEY, CDR2 SVGAGI. Deletions cut 7 bases from V and 4 bases from J, with 17 bases between. The CDR3 nucleotides are TGTGCCAGCATCACGGGTGGGACACCTTACAATGAGCAGTTCTTC. It is translated as CASITGGTPYNEQFF.

As for this clone: Other nucleotide sequences from this sample produce the same CDR3. This chain joins TRBV4-1 and TRBJ2-5; unclear D gene. This CDR3 contains 13 residues. V lost 2 bases to trimming and J lost 2 bases, with 6 bases between them. Germline V gene lookup returns CDR1 MGHRA and CDR2 YSYEKL. For the CDR3, the DNA is TGCGCCAGCAGCCAACCAGGTCAAGAGACCCAGTACTTC. Translated, it gives CASSQPGQETQYF.

The chain is built from TRBV5-5 and TRBJ2-7, with TRBD2 matching 11 bases. V shed 3 bases, J shed 1 base, and the junction held 3 bases outside the gene matches. This CDR3 region has 15 residues. Germline V gene sequence: CDR1 SGHKS, CDR2 YYEKEE (reference sequence). CDR3 nucleotide sequence: TGTGCCAGCAGCTCACTAGCGGGGGTTTCCTACGAGCAGTACTTC. Its protein product is CASSSLAGVSYEQYF.

The chain has TRBV7-3 and TRBJ1-1; the D gene is possibly TRBD1 (6 bases). V gave up 0 bases and J gave up 5 bases, with 10 bases separating them. CDR3 size: 14 residues. The germline V gene has CDR1 SGHTA and CDR2 FQGTGA. In nucleotides, the CDR3 is TGTGCCAGCAGCTTAACGAACAGGGATACTGAAGCTTTCTTT. This gives the protein CASSLTNRDTEAFF.